This entry concerns a single T cell receptor beta chain. The sample belongs to a study of shared T cell receptors in the human thymus. TCRdb keeps only in-frame clones here, not all; method: immunoSEQ multiplex PCR. The sample holds 650,000 to 950,000 clones, approximately 85% seen once. Germline V CDR1 and CDR2: LNHNV, YYDKDF (reference sequence). With V trimmed by 5 bases and J by 0 bases, 3 bases remained unmatched. The CDR3 is 15 residues long. These data were likewise used in another study, on human thymus T cells. That publication notes: Having corrective surgery for congenital heart defects, healthy Finnish infants were the ones who donated. The authors found apparently biased V and J gene usage in thymic and blood repertoires. There were highly overlapping thymic repertoires among unrelated individuals, as related research reported.

This TCR was recovered from a girl less than two years old with a congenital heart defect. The chain couples TRBV15 to TRBJ1-1, with TRBD1 matching 10 bases. The sample taken for sequencing was thymocytes. CDR3: CATSPGQGVNTEAFF. CDR3 nucleotide sequence: TGTGCCACCAGCCCTGGACAGGGGGTGAACACTGAAGCTTTCTTT.